This T cell receptor (beta chain) was captured by sequencing in a study of cytomegalovirus exposure and HLA in healthy donors. Study results and limitations: Most TCR beta V segments were productive about 87% or about 30% of the time in an earlier analysis. The listing of about 150 TCR beta chains classed them as cytomegalovirus-associated.

This clone is a singleton in its sample. Its target is not known. Primers: 60 Vbeta forward and 13 Jbeta reverse. The method was immunoSEQ multiplex PCR; TCRdb's version includes in-frame clones alone and lacks a portion of them. The sample includes roughly 120,000 clones, under 85% of them seen just once. V was cut by 5 bases and J by 7 bases, with 15 bases left in between. Germline V gene data show CDR1 as LNHDA and CDR2 as SQIVND (reference sequence). This CDR3 has 13 residues. There were likely unrecorded immune exposures, though donors were nominally healthy when sampled. This TCR was recovered from a man in his thirties or forties in good health and CMV-seropositive. Specimen: PBMCs. The V and J genes are TRBV19 and TRBJ2-7; the D gene is possibly TRBD2 (5 bases). CDR3: CASSYGGSGEQYF. The CDR3 bases are TGTGCCAGTAGTTATGGTGGCTCGGGAGAGCAGTACTTC.